By sample fraction, the clone carrying this T cell receptor (beta chain) is large. Its antigen is as yet unknown. The source of the sample is a study of T cells in localized non-small cell lung cancer. Points from the study as a whole: Because sequencing included only one region (of the tumor), heterogeneity remains possible. Greater T cell density in blood accompanied longer overall survival. The study detected a median roughly 56 of the top 100 tumor clones in adjacent lung. In uninvolved adjacent lung, T cell clonality reached its highest value, exceeding tumor.

Germline CDR1 reads MNHGY; CDR2 reads SAAAGT. CDR3 length: 15 residues. V was shortened by 5 bases and J by 1 base, with 11 bases between the two germline ends. Using immunoSEQ multiplex PCR, the repertoire was profiled, and TCRdb retains in-frame clones only, with some absent. The table records 2,500 to 3,000 clones, roughly 28% of them present only once. The source material was normal lung tissue next to the tumor, sampled before any cancer treatment. The source is a male donor at least 60 years old with stage II lung adenocarcinoma. The V gene is TRBV6-8, the J gene TRBJ2-2, with a weak D call TRBD2 (5 bases). CDR3 sequence (DNA): TGTGCCAGCAGTAGAGGAGGACGGAACACCGGGGAGCTGTTTTTT. Amino acid sequence: CASSRGGRNTGELFF.